Below, 23 T cell receptor beta chains from the same sample are listed, as sequenced in a study of OX40 agonist ivuxolimab in advanced cancers. Repertoires were generated with immunoSEQ multiplex PCR, while TCRdb's copy carries only in-frame clones and drops some. The repertoire holds about 19,000 clones, with nearly 85% as singletons. The source material was CD4+ or CD8+ T cells sorted from blood, sampled in a trial of the OX40 agonist ivuxolimab. Receptors were obtained from an adult with an advanced solid tumor such as melanoma, head and neck, liver or kidney cancer.

The DNA for the CDR3 is TGTGCCAGCAGCCGGGGGGCAGACTACGAGCAGTACTTC. Translated, it gives CASSRGADYEQYF. This chain connects TRBV27 to TRBJ2-5; the D gene is possibly TRBD2 (7 bases). Judging by the DNA end, TRBJ2-7 fits better; the J call may be wrong. The CDR3 runs to 13 residues. Germline-derived CDR1 and CDR2 are MNHEY and SMNVEV (reference sequence).

The gene calls are TRBV14 and TRBJ2-2; TRBD1 agrees at 8 bases. The CDR3 is 16 residues long. Trimming at V came to 1 base and at J to 1 base, leaving 2 bases not matched to a gene. Per germline, CDR1 SGHDN and CDR2 FVKESK. CDR3 protein: CASSQVGTGNTGELFF. The CDR3 bases are TGTGCCAGCAGCCAAGTTGGGACAGGGAACACCGGGGAGCTGTTTTTT.

The V and J genes are TRBV7-8 and TRBJ2-3, with 13 bases matching TRBD2. V shed 5 bases and J 4 bases; nucleotides not matched to a gene: 6. CDR1 SGHVS and CDR2 FQNEAQ come from the germline V gene. CDR3 size: 16 residues. CDR3 sequence reads: CASSTRTSGGPDTQYF. Here the CDR3 DNA reads TGTGCCAGCAGCACCCGGACTAGCGGGGGCCCAGATACGCAGTATTTT.

The chain carries TRBV5-1 and TRBJ2-7, with D tentatively TRBD2 (7 bases). Trimming shortened V by 8 bases and J by 3 bases, and 24 bases separated the two germline ends. The CDR3 totals 16 residues. Per germline, CDR1 SGHRS and CDR2 YFSETQ. The CDR3 DNA sequence: TGCGCCAGTTACTGGGGGGGCGAGGGACACAACTACGAGCAGTACTTC. Protein: CASYWGGEGHNYEQYF. The full variable domain, in which reference TRBV5-1 and TRBJ2-7 provide the parts outside the CDR3, is KAGVTQTPRYLIKTRGQQVTLSCSPISGHRSVSWYQQTPGQGLQFLFEYFSETQRNKGNFPGRFSGRQFSNSRSEMNVSTLELGDSALYLCASYWGGEGHNYEQYFGPGTRLTVT.

This chain links TRBV6-4 with TRBJ2-3, with D perhaps given as TRBD1 or TRBD2 (6 bases each). V lost 2 bases and J lost 5, with 8 bases in between. The CDR3 sequence is 13 residues long. The germline gives CDR1 MRHNA, CDR2 SNTAGT. CDR3 bases: TGTGCCAGCAGTGACAAGGGGGGAGATACGCAGTATTTT. Its protein is CASSDKGGDTQYF.

The gene calls are TRBV5-1 and TRBJ2-1, with 7 bases identical to TRBD2. The CDR3 sequence is 14 residues long. With V trimmed by 0 bases and J by 7 bases, 4 bases remained unmatched. Germline V gives CDR1 SGHRS, CDR2 YFSETQ. CDR3 sequence (DNA): TGCGCCAGCAGCTTGGGTGATAGCGGGAATGAGCAGTTCTTC. This gives the protein CASSLGDSGNEQFF.

The V gene is TRBV10-3, the J gene TRBJ2-1, with a tentative D call TRBD1 (5 bases). The germline CDR1 and CDR2 sequences are ENHRY and SYGVKD. Deletions cut 0 bases from V and 3 bases from J, with 12 bases between. The CDR3 extends over 16 amino acids. CDR3 DNA sequence: TGTGCCATCAGTGAGTCGGGGCAGGGTAACTACAATGAGCAGTTCTTC. Translated, it gives CAISESGQGNYNEQFF.

This clone was seen a handful of times. This chain joins TRBV7-6 and TRBJ2-1; 8 nucleotides line up with TRBD1. The CDR3 covers 15 residues. The trim removed 2 bases at V and 6 bases at J, leaving 6 bases unmatched. Looked up from germline, CDR1 is SGHVS and CDR2 is FNYEAQ. CDR3 sequence reads: CASSLIQGAINEQFF. CDR3 bases: TGTGCCAGCAGCTTAATCCAGGGGGCGATCAATGAGCAGTTCTTC. Full variable domain (missing parts from reference TRBV7-6 and TRBJ2-1): GAGVSQSPRYKVTKRGQDVALRCDPISGHVSLYWYRQALGQGPEFLTYFNYEAQQDKSGLPNDRFSAERPEGSISTLTIQRTEQRDSAMYRCASSLIQGAINEQFFGPGTRLTVL.

The genes are TRBV15 and TRBJ2-7; the D gene could be TRBD1 or TRBD2 (5 bases each). Germline loops: CDR1 LNHNV, CDR2 YYDKDF (reference sequence). The germline V and J ends were trimmed by 3 bases and 3 bases, with 18 bases remaining between them. The CDR3 extends over 16 amino acids. CDR3 sequence: CATSSSTGSRGYEQYF. The CDR3 DNA reads TGTGCCACCAGCAGCTCCACAGGTTCCCGGGGCTACGAGCAGTACTTC.

V is TRBV7-3 and J is TRBJ1-2; D unclear. This CDR3 is 13 amino acids long. Germline loops: CDR1 SGHTA, CDR2 FQGTGA. The germline V and J ends were trimmed by 5 bases and 8 bases, with 15 bases remaining between them. The CDR3 is CASSPASGRGYTF. The CDR3 coding sequence is TGTGCCAGCAGCCCCGCCAGCGGGAGGGGCTACACCTTC.

This clone has a single count. The chain combines TRBV4-2 with TRBJ2-3, with 12 bases aligning to TRBD2. The CDR3 spans 17 residues. V shed 4 bases and J 3 bases; nucleotides not matched to a gene: 8. CDR1 and CDR2 from the germline V gene are LGHNA and YNFKEQ. Written as DNA, the CDR3 is TGTGCCAGCAGCCCGACTAGCGGGGGTGGGGGAACAGATACGCAGTATTTT. Protein: CASSPTSGGGGTDTQYF.

This rearrangement joins TRBV6-5 to TRBJ1-1; D is unresolved. V gave up 6 bases and J gave up 0 bases, with 2 bases separating them. CDR1 and CDR2 (germline): MNHEY, SVGAGI. The CDR3 spans 11 residues. CDR3 nucleotides: TGTGCCAGCAGAGTGAACACTGAAGCTTTCTTT. It yields the protein CASRVNTEAFF.

The rearrangement links TRBV29-1 to TRBJ2-5; D may be TRBD1 or TRBD2 (5 bases each). The CDR3 runs 14 residues. Germline-derived CDR1 and CDR2 are SQVTM and ANQGSEA. V was trimmed by 7 bases and J by 4 bases, leaving 19 bases between them. CDR3 DNA: TGCAGCGCAACCGGGACCCTAGGAGGAGAGACCCAGTACTTC. It codes for CSATGTLGGETQYF.

This clone turned up a few times. This rearrangement joins TRBV11-2 to TRBJ2-7; D unclear. The V end was cut by 5 bases, the J end by 6 bases, with 11 bases between. The CDR3 spans 12 residues. The germline V gene encodes CDR1 SGHAT and CDR2 FQNNGV. Here the CDR3 DNA reads TGTGCCAGCAGCCGCAGTGAAGCCGAGCAGTACTTC. Amino acid sequence: CASSRSEAEQYF.

CDR3 nucleotides: TGCAGCGTTGAGGATCGAGGGGAGCTGTTTTTT. It is translated as CSVEDRGELFF. The J gene is TRBJ2-2, the V gene TRBV29-1; no firm D call. Germline V gives CDR1 SQVTM, CDR2 ANQGSEA. V was clipped by 3 bases and J by 8 bases, with 7 bases between them. The CDR3 runs 11 residues.

In its sample, this clone was seen once. The chain carries TRBV7-2 and TRBJ2-3, with 11 positions matching TRBD2. The J segment lost 6 bases and the V segment lost 5 bases, leaving 10 bases of the junction unmatched. This CDR3 contains 16 residues. CDR1 is SGHTA, CDR2 FQGNSA, per germline. CDR3 nucleotide sequence: TGTGCCAGCAGCCCAAGACTAGCGGGGCTAGCGGATACGCAGTATTTT. Translation gives CASSPRLAGLADTQYF.

The chain uses TRBV19 and TRBJ2-7; no clear D gene. The CDR3 spans 13 residues. The V end was cut by 1 base, the J end by 3 bases, with 7 bases between. From germline, CDR1 is LNHDA and CDR2 SQIVND (reference sequence). The CDR3 here is CASSIADGYEQYF. DNA of the CDR3: TGTGCCAGTAGTATAGCTGACGGCTACGAGCAGTACTTC.

The chain is built from TRBV29-1 and TRBJ1-1; no clear D. Trimming took off 7 bases at V and 1 base at J, with 10 bases between the two ends. There are 12 residues in the CDR3. Germline V gene lookup returns CDR1 SQVTM and CDR2 ANQGSEA. The CDR3 DNA sequence: TGCAGCGCCCACTCGGGGAACACTGAAGCTTTCTTT. Translation: CSAHSGNTEAFF.

This rearrangement joins TRBV4-1 to TRBJ2-5; no clear D gene. The germline V and J ends were trimmed by 3 bases and 2 bases, with 10 bases remaining between them. CDR1 is MGHRA, CDR2 YSYEKL, per germline. This CDR3 has 14 amino acids. The CDR3: CASSHAVGQETQYF. DNA for the CDR3: TGCGCCAGCAGCCACGCCGTGGGGCAAGAGACCCAGTACTTC.

The gene calls are TRBV5-1 and TRBJ1-2; D is uncertain. The CDR3 runs to 13 residues. V lost 4 bases to trimming and J lost 4 bases, with 11 bases between them. Germline CDR1 and CDR2: SGHRS and YFSETQ. Here the CDR3 reads CASSPAQTYGYTF. As DNA, the CDR3 is TGCGCCAGCAGCCCCGCCCAGACCTATGGCTACACCTTC.

This chain joins TRBV7-9 and TRBJ1-2, with TRBD1 as a possible D gene (5 bases). Germline V gene lookup returns CDR1 SEHNR and CDR2 FQNEAQ (reference sequence). V was shortened by 5 bases and J by 7 bases, with 20 bases between the two germline ends. The CDR3 runs 15 residues. Here the CDR3 reads CASSQSGGEVLGYTF. Here the CDR3 DNA reads TGTGCCAGCAGCCAATCTGGGGGGGAAGTCCTTGGCTACACCTTC.

As concerns this clone: Germline and junction disagree at one end, which may indicate a read error. Other DNA sequences from this sample encode an identical CDR3 as well. This chain uses TRBV7-3 with TRBJ1-2; TRBD1 is a possible D gene (6 bases). This CDR3 spans 14 amino acids. The germline V gene has CDR1 SGHTA and CDR2 FQGTGA. This CDR3 is CASSLDVHRDGYTF. DNA of the CDR3: TGTGCCAGCAGCTTGGACGTTCACAGGGATGGCTACACTTTC.

The table lists this clone with a count of one. The J gene is TRBJ1-3, the V gene TRBV9, with 8 bases lining up with TRBD1. J was trimmed by 5 bases and V by 3 bases; bases with no gene match: 10. The germline V gene has CDR1 SGDLS and CDR2 YYNGEE. This CDR3 contains 16 residues. CDR3 bases: TGTGCCAGCAGCGGGCGCACCCCAGGGGGCCGAAACACCATATATTTT. Translated: CASSGRTPGGRNTIYF.